This T cell receptor beta chain originates from a study of blood T cells in healthy people across ages. In this sample, this clonotype turned up many times. The use of a sample-barcoded 5' primer and a J-beta primer mix characterized a second PCR of roughly 6 to 11 cycles. Each cDNA was tagged by a template-switch adaptor containing 12 random nucleotides. TCRdb independently ran MiXCR on the 5' RACE reads; one entry per CDR3 protein. This table holds some 890,000 distinct CDR3 sequences, 25% to 35% found once. V was pared by 6 bases and J by 8 bases, with 22 bases between. The CDR3 is 15 residues long. These data also formed part of another study, on T cells of mothers and their children. As reported in that work: Mothers and children who were related shared slightly more overlap than unrelated pairs, but not significantly more.

The sequenced material came from blood. The source is a woman aged 40 to 50 in good health. The V and J genes are TRBV12-3 or TRBV12-4 and TRBJ1-2, with D possibly TRBD1 on 6 matching bases. CDR3 DNA sequence: TGTGCCAGCAGCGAGACAGGCCTCACCTTGGGAGGCTACACCTTC. It is translated as CASSETGLTLGGYTF.